The clone carrying this TCR beta chain was seen a handful of times. Antigen unknown. The junction shows a germline mismatch at one end, possibly a read error. The second PCR ran about 6 to 11 cycles with a sample-barcoded 5' primer and J-beta primers. The authors tagged each cDNA molecule using a template-switch adaptor with 12 random nucleotides. From the 5' RACE reads, TCRdb called clonotypes with MiXCR, one entry per CDR3 protein. Of roughly 800,000 distinct CDR3 sequences listed, more than 20% are singletons. This sample was taken from a study of blood T cells in healthy people across ages. Findings and limits, study-wide: Not knowing donor CMV status may have confounded expanded clonotype changes.

Donor samples were obtained from healthy Caucasian individuals from Russia, aged about 6 to 95. Researchers collected 9 to 10 milliliters of peripheral blood from every single donor. CDR3 length: 18 amino acids. Per germline, CDR1 MGHRA and CDR2 YSYEKL. These data are also associated with another study on T cells of mothers and their children.

Sequenced input: blood. The chain is built from TRBV4-1 and TRBJ1-4, with D maybe TRBD1 (6 bases). The clonotype originates from a boy between 10 and 17 years old in good health. CDR3 coding DNA: TGCGCCAGCAGCCAAGATAACAGGGATCTTGCAACTAATGAAAAACTGCTTTTT. Translation gives CASSQDNRDLATNEKLLF.